A selection of T cell receptor beta chains follows, all from one sample in a study of blood T cell repertoires in COVID-19. Sequencing used immunoSEQ multiplex PCR; TCRdb keeps in-frame clones, though not all of them. The data contain 150,000 or so clones, about 86% of them singletons. Sequenced input: peripheral blood. These receptors were taken from a man over 45 with active or convalescent COVID-19. The CDR3 runs from the conserved cysteine through the conserved F or W. Fields, in order: V gene, J gene, clone size, D gene, CDR3 DNA, CDR3 protein. A D gene is named only where the DNA matches it firmly. Some rows have no size entry. The others give once, few or many, or a class for an expanded clone.

V gene: TRBV19
J gene: TRBJ1-4
clone size: .
D gene: .
CDR3 DNA: TGTGCCGCCGGGAAGAGACTGAATGAAAAACTGTTTTTT
CDR3 protein: CAAGKRLNEKLFF

V gene: TRBV3-1/TRBV3-2
J gene: TRBJ2-5
clone size: few
D gene: TRBD2
CDR3 DNA: TGTGCCAGCCGACGGACTAGCGGGGGGGCAAGAAAGACCCAGTACTTC
CDR3 protein: CASRRTSGGARKTQYF

V gene: TRBV7-9
J gene: TRBJ2-3
clone size: .
D gene: .
CDR3 DNA: TGTGCCAGCAGCTTAGGGCCCACAGATACGCAGTATTTT
CDR3 protein: CASSLGPTDTQYF

V gene: TRBV24-1
J gene: TRBJ1-1
clone size: .
D gene: .
CDR3 DNA: TGTGCCACCAGTGATTTAACGGAGGGATCTAACACTGAAGCTTTCTTT
CDR3 protein: CATSDLTEGSNTEAFF

V gene: TRBV7-2
J gene: TRBJ2-7
clone size: .
D gene: .
CDR3 DNA: TGTGCCAGCAGCTTAGTGGCGCAGGGGCCTGCCGAGCAGTACTTC
CDR3 protein: CASSLVAQGPAEQYF

V gene: TRBV14
J gene: TRBJ1-2
clone size: .
D gene: TRBD1
CDR3 DNA: TGTGCCAGCAGCCAAGTGAGACAGGGTAGGGACGGCTACACCTTC
CDR3 protein: CASSQVRQGRDGYTF

V gene: TRBV10-3
J gene: TRBJ2-3
clone size: .
D gene: TRBD2
CDR3 DNA: TGTGCCGGAGGGGGTAGCGGGAGTAGAGATACGCAGTATTTT
CDR3 protein: CAGGGSGSRDTQYF

V gene: TRBV9
J gene: TRBJ1-2
clone size: .
D gene: .
CDR3 DNA: TGTGCCAGCAGCGCAGGCGGGACCGATATGCTTGGCTACACCTTC
CDR3 protein: CASSAGGTDMLGYTF

V gene: TRBV7-8
J gene: TRBJ2-3
clone size: .
D gene: .
CDR3 DNA: TGTGCCAGCAGCCCGAGGACAGATACGCAGTATTTT
CDR3 protein: CASSPRTDTQYF

V gene: TRBV11-3
J gene: TRBJ2-3
clone size: once
D gene: TRBD2
CDR3 DNA: TGTGCCAGCAGCTTCAGCGGGGGTAGTACAGATACGCAGTATTTT
CDR3 protein: CASSFSGGSTDTQYF

V gene: TRBV18
J gene: TRBJ1-6
clone size: few
D gene: .
CDR3 DNA: TGTGCCAGCTCCCTCGACCGGAGGAATTCACCCCTCCACTTT
CDR3 protein: CASSLDRRNSPLHF

V gene: TRBV20-1
J gene: TRBJ1-1
clone size: .
D gene: .
CDR3 DNA: TGCAGTGCCACCCAGGGAGGCGAAGCTTTCTTT
CDR3 protein: CSATQGGEAFF

V gene: TRBV12-3/TRBV12-4
J gene: TRBJ2-5
clone size: .
D gene: TRBD2
CDR3 DNA: TGTGCCAGCAGTTCTCACGGGAGGGAGACCCAGTACTTC
CDR3 protein: CASSSHGRETQYF

V gene: TRBV7-9
J gene: TRBJ1-2
clone size: .
D gene: TRBD1
CDR3 DNA: TGTGCCAGCAGCTTAGCGGAAGGGACAGGGGGCGGCGGCTACACCTTC
CDR3 protein: CASSLAEGTGGGGYTF

V gene: TRBV5-8
J gene: TRBJ1-3
clone size: .
D gene: .
CDR3 DNA: TGTGCCAGCAAGTGGGGGGGCAACTCTGGAAACACCATATATTTT
CDR3 protein: CASKWGGNSGNTIYF

V gene: TRBV30
J gene: TRBJ1-5
clone size: .
D gene: .
CDR3 DNA: TGTGCCTGGAGTGCGGGGATTGGCAATCAGCCCCAGCATTTT
CDR3 protein: CAWSAGIGNQPQHF

V gene: TRBV7-2
J gene: TRBJ2-3
clone size: .
D gene: TRBD2
CDR3 DNA: TGTGCCTGGGGGGGTCGTACTAATACAGATACGCAGTATTTT
CDR3 protein: CAWGGRTNTDTQYF

V gene: TRBV6-5
J gene: TRBJ1-4
clone size: .
D gene: .
CDR3 DNA: TGTGCCAGCAGTTACACACTAGAGGAAGAAAAACTGTTTTTT
CDR3 protein: CASSYTLEEEKLFF

V gene: TRBV29-1
J gene: TRBJ2-4
clone size: .
D gene: TRBD1
CDR3 DNA: TGCAGCGTTGAAGGGGACCCACAGGGGAAAAGGAACATTCAGTACTTC
CDR3 protein: CSVEGDPQGKRNIQYF

V gene: TRBV4-1
J gene: TRBJ1-1
clone size: .
D gene: .
CDR3 DNA: TGCGCCAGCAGCCAAGATCCCGGGGGATTTGGCACTGAAGCTTTCTTT
CDR3 protein: CASSQDPGGFGTEAFF

V gene: TRBV10-3
J gene: TRBJ2-5
clone size: once
D gene: TRBD2
CDR3 DNA: TGTGCCACCAGGGCTAGCGGGAGGGCCCAGTACTTC
CDR3 protein: CATRASGRAQYF

V gene: TRBV19
J gene: TRBJ2-2
clone size: .
D gene: .
CDR3 DNA: TGTGCCAGTAGTATCCAGGGGACGGCCGGGGAGCTGTTTTTT
CDR3 protein: CASSIQGTAGELFF

V gene: TRBV5-3
J gene: TRBJ2-3
clone size: .
D gene: TRBD2
CDR3 DNA: TGTGCCAGAAGCGCGAAGGAAGCGGGGGGCGACACAGATACGCAGTATTTT
CDR3 protein: CARSAKEAGGDTDTQYF

V gene: TRBV4-3
J gene: TRBJ2-1
clone size: .
D gene: TRBD2
CDR3 DNA: TGCGCCAGCAGCCCCACTAGCGGGGGGGCTCACAATGAGCAGTTCTTC
CDR3 protein: CASSPTSGGAHNEQFF

V gene: TRBV7-2
J gene: TRBJ2-5
clone size: .
D gene: TRBD2
CDR3 DNA: TGTGCCAGCAGCTTAGAGCCTAGCGGGGGGGCAGAGACCCAGTACTTC
CDR3 protein: CASSLEPSGGAETQYF

V gene: TRBV4-3
J gene: TRBJ1-4
clone size: once
D gene: TRBD1
CDR3 DNA: TGCGCCAGCAGCCAGACAGGGACGCAGCAAAAACTGTTTTTT
CDR3 protein: CASSQTGTQQKLFF

V gene: TRBV19
J gene: TRBJ2-3
clone size: .
D gene: .
CDR3 DNA: TGTGCCAGTATCGGTTTAGCGGGCACAGATACGCAGTATTTT
CDR3 protein: CASIGLAGTDTQYF

V gene: TRBV5-1
J gene: TRBJ2-5
clone size: .
D gene: .
CDR3 DNA: TGCGCCAGCAGCTTGAGACAGCAAGAGACCCAGTACTTC
CDR3 protein: CASSLRQQETQYF

V gene: TRBV5-6
J gene: TRBJ2-1
clone size: once
D gene: TRBD1
CDR3 DNA: TGTGCCAGCAGCCAGGGACAGGTCTCCTACAATGAGCAGTTCTTC
CDR3 protein: CASSQGQVSYNEQFF

V gene: TRBV27
J gene: TRBJ2-1
clone size: .
D gene: TRBD2
CDR3 DNA: TGTGCCAGCAGTTGGGTCGGGAGGGACAATGAGCAGTTCTTC
CDR3 protein: CASSWVGRDNEQFF

V gene: TRBV24-1
J gene: TRBJ2-1
clone size: once
D gene: TRBD2
CDR3 DNA: TGTGCCACCAGTTCTAGCGGGGCTAGCTCCTACAATGAGCAGTTCTTC
CDR3 protein: CATSSSGASSYNEQFF

V gene: TRBV5-6
J gene: TRBJ2-1
clone size: .
D gene: TRBD2
CDR3 DNA: TGTGCCAGCAGCTCGCGGGGGGACTACTACAATGAGCAGTTCTTC
CDR3 protein: CASSSRGDYYNEQFF

V gene: TRBV7-9
J gene: TRBJ2-7
clone size: .
D gene: .
CDR3 DNA: TGTGCCAGCAGCTTAGCGCAGAACGAGCAGTACTTC
CDR3 protein: CASSLAQNEQYF

V gene: TRBV6-6
J gene: TRBJ1-6
clone size: .
D gene: TRBD1
CDR3 DNA: TGTGCCAGCAGTTCCTCCAGGGGGTTAGTCTCACCCCTCCACTTT
CDR3 protein: CASSSSRGLVSPLHF

V gene: TRBV29-1
J gene: TRBJ2-7
clone size: .
D gene: .
CDR3 DNA: TGCAGCGTCGGGAGCTCCTACGAGCAGTACTTC
CDR3 protein: CSVGSSYEQYF

V gene: TRBV27
J gene: TRBJ2-1
clone size: .
D gene: TRBD2
CDR3 DNA: TGTGCCAGCAGTTTATCAGCGGGGGGTACCTACAATGAGCAGTTCTTC
CDR3 protein: CASSLSAGGTYNEQFF

V gene: TRBV3-1/TRBV3-2
J gene: TRBJ1-3
clone size: .
D gene: .
CDR3 DNA: TGTGCCAGCAGCCAAGACACAGTCTCTGGAAACACCATATATTTT
CDR3 protein: CASSQDTVSGNTIYF

V gene: TRBV19
J gene: TRBJ2-1
clone size: .
D gene: TRBD2
CDR3 DNA: TGTGCCAGTAGTAGACTAGCCGGGCCGATCGAGGAGCAGTTCTTC
CDR3 protein: CASSRLAGPIEEQFF

V gene: TRBV5-1
J gene: TRBJ1-1
clone size: .
D gene: .
CDR3 DNA: TGCGCCAGCAGCACTACCCTCCAGGGGACTGAAGCTTTCTTT
CDR3 protein: CASSTTLQGTEAFF

V gene: TRBV5-1
J gene: TRBJ2-7
clone size: .
D gene: TRBD1
CDR3 DNA: TGCGCCAGCAGCCCAAGCCGGGACAGGGTTCTTGGCGAGCAGTACTTC
CDR3 protein: CASSPSRDRVLGEQYF

V gene: TRBV19
J gene: TRBJ1-5
clone size: .
D gene: .
CDR3 DNA: TGTGCCAGTAGTATGTTTGAGGGTCAGCCCCAGCATTTT
CDR3 protein: CASSMFEGQPQHF

V gene: TRBV11-2
J gene: TRBJ2-5
clone size: .
D gene: TRBD2
CDR3 DNA: TGTGCCAGCGGGACTAGCGGGGGCGGGTGGAGAGAGACCCAGTACTTC
CDR3 protein: CASGTSGGGWRETQYF

V gene: TRBV7-9
J gene: TRBJ2-3
clone size: .
D gene: TRBD1
CDR3 DNA: TGTGCCAGCAGCCAAACAGGGGGCATGGCAGATACGCAGTATTTT
CDR3 protein: CASSQTGGMADTQYF

V gene: TRBV11-2
J gene: TRBJ2-1
clone size: .
D gene: TRBD2
CDR3 DNA: TGTGCCAGCAGCTTAGCTCCCGGGACTAGCGGGGTTAATGAGCAGTTCTTC
CDR3 protein: CASSLAPGTSGVNEQFF

V gene: TRBV19
J gene: TRBJ2-5
clone size: .
D gene: TRBD1
CDR3 DNA: TGTGCCAGTAGTATTGGGACAGGGGGCAGAGTAGGAGAGACCCAGTACTTC
CDR3 protein: CASSIGTGGRVGETQYF

V gene: TRBV5-6
J gene: TRBJ2-5
clone size: .
D gene: TRBD2
CDR3 DNA: TGTGCCAGCAGCCGAGACTTAGGACTAGCGGGAGGAGTAGGAGAGACCCAGTACTTC
CDR3 protein: CASSRDLGLAGGVGETQYF

V gene: TRBV7-9
J gene: TRBJ1-2
clone size: .
D gene: .
CDR3 DNA: TGTGCCAGCAGCTTAACGAGCTATGGCTACACCTTC
CDR3 protein: CASSLTSYGYTF

V gene: TRBV7-2
J gene: TRBJ2-1
clone size: few
D gene: .
CDR3 DNA: TGTGCCAGCAGCTTAGAATTCGGGACCTACAATGAGCAGTTCTTC
CDR3 protein: CASSLEFGTYNEQFF

V gene: TRBV10-3
J gene: TRBJ1-1
clone size: .
D gene: .
CDR3 DNA: TGTGCCATCAGTGATGCAGCAAGGGCGAGGGCAGGAACTGAAGCTTTCTTT
CDR3 protein: CAISDAARARAGTEAFF

V gene: TRBV11-3
J gene: TRBJ1-1
clone size: .
D gene: .
CDR3 DNA: TGTGCCAGCAGCTTTCAAGGGGGACCGCCGGAGACTGAAGCTTTCTTT
CDR3 protein: CASSFQGGPPETEAFF

V gene: TRBV18
J gene: TRBJ2-1
clone size: .
D gene: TRBD2
CDR3 DNA: TGTGCCAGCTCCATACAGCGGGAGGCATCAACCAATGAGCAGTTCTTC
CDR3 protein: CASSIQREASTNEQFF

V gene: TRBV24-1
J gene: TRBJ2-1
clone size: .
D gene: .
CDR3 DNA: TGTGCCACCAGTGATCCCCCTTTGGGCGACTCCTACAATGAGCAGTTCTTC
CDR3 protein: CATSDPPLGDSYNEQFF

V gene: TRBV18
J gene: TRBJ1-3
clone size: .
D gene: .
CDR3 DNA: TGTGCCAGCTCACCATGGGGGGACCTCTCTGGAAACACCATATATTTT
CDR3 protein: CASSPWGDLSGNTIYF